The next 27 T cell receptor beta chains were all read from a single sample in a study of read filtering for tumor transcriptome and immune sequencing. Molecular barcoded adaptors covering alpha/delta and beta/gamma chains were used on 400 ng RNA. In TCRdb, the reads were re-called with MiXCR into one record per CDR3 protein. The repertoire holds 37,000 or so distinct CDR3 sequences, with roughly 13% as singletons. The sequencing sample was made of a population of CD138-negative cells sorted from bone marrow. The receptor set was obtained from a donor over 35 with multiple myeloma.

The sample holds many counts of this clonotype. The J gene is TRBJ2-6, the V gene TRBV5-4; D possibly corresponds to TRBD1 (5 bases). CDR3 length: 15 amino acids. The germline V and J ends were trimmed by 1 base and 0 bases, with 5 bases remaining between them. CDR1 is SGHNT, CDR2 YYREEE, per germline (reference sequence). DNA for the CDR3: TGTGCCAGCAGCTTGCAGGGCTCTGGGGCCAACGTCCTGACTTTC. Translation gives CASSLQGSGANVLTF.

This clonotype was found many times. V gene TRBV5-5 combines with J gene TRBJ2-2; 11 bases are shared with TRBD2. The CDR3 spans 18 residues. V lost 0 bases and J lost 0; bases outside the gene matches: 4. Germline assignment: CDR1 SGHKS and CDR2 YYEKEE (reference sequence). The CDR3 here is CASSLGLAGGPNTGELFF. The CDR3 DNA reads as TGTGCCAGCAGCTTGGGTCTAGCGGGAGGTCCGAACACCGGGGAGCTGTTTTTT.

This clonotype was counted between two and nine times. The chain has TRBV6-4 and TRBJ2-3, with a possible D match to TRBD2 (6 bases). The CDR3 runs 13 residues. Looked up from germline, CDR1 is MRHNA and CDR2 is SNTAGT. The ends were cut back, 4 bases at V and 8 bases at J, with 13 bases in the middle. As DNA, the CDR3 is TGTGCCAGCAGTGTAGCGGCTCTTATTACGCAGTATTTT. Residues: CASSVAALITQYF.

This clonotype was counted ten times or more. The chain is built from TRBV7-2 and TRBJ2-5; no reliable D call. This CDR3 region has 14 residues. Germline CDR1 and CDR2: SGHTA and FQGNSA. With 5 bases removed from V and 6 bases from J, the gap between germline ends came to 16 bases. CDR3 nucleotide sequence: TGTGCCAGCAGCCCAAGGGTTGGAGTGAAGACCCAGTACTTC. Its translation is CASSPRVGVKTQYF.

The sample holds many counts of this clonotype. V is TRBV4-3 and J is TRBJ2-1, with TRBD2 matching 8 bases. The germline gives CDR1 LGHNA, CDR2 YSLEER. The CDR3 covers 17 residues. Trimming at V came to 0 bases and at J to 3 bases, leaving 7 bases not matched to a gene. CDR3 nucleotides: TGCGCCAGCAGCCAAGATAGCACTAGCGGCTTCTACAATGAGCAGTTCTTC. This sequence encodes CASSQDSTSGFYNEQFF.

This clonotype was seen ten or more times. This chain connects TRBV7-9 to TRBJ2-2; D not resolved. CDR1 and CDR2 from the germline V gene are SEHNR and FQNEAQ (reference sequence). The CDR3 length is 11 residues. V was cut by 5 bases and J by 6 bases, with 4 bases left in between. CDR3 sequence (DNA): TGTGCCAGCAGCCCGGCCGGGGAGCTGTTTTTT. Protein sequence: CASSPAGELFF.

This clonotype has at least ten counts. V is TRBV6-2 or TRBV6-3 and J is TRBJ2-1; possibly TRBD2 for D (5 bases). Trimming removed 6 bases at V and 8 bases at J, with 23 bases between. Germline V gene lookup returns CDR1 MNHEY and CDR2 SVGEGT. The CDR3 has 16 amino acids. CDR3: CASRDPRGSILDEQFF. The CDR3 bases are TGTGCCAGCAGGGACCCAAGAGGGTCCATATTAGATGAGCAGTTCTTC.

This clonotype was seen many times. The rearrangement links TRBV20-1 to TRBJ1-2; weak D call: TRBD1 (6 bases). Germline V gives CDR1 DFQATT, CDR2 SNEGSKA (reference sequence). Trimming cost V 6 bases and J 4 bases, with 18 bases left between them. CDR3 size: 14 residues. The CDR3 protein is CSADPIDRIYGYTF. CDR3 DNA sequence: TGCAGTGCCGACCCAATTGACAGGATCTATGGCTACACCTTC.

The sample holds many counts of this clonotype. The chain has TRBV29-1 and TRBJ2-3; D is uncertain. The CDR3 is made up of 11 amino acids. V was pared by 4 bases and J by 2 bases, with 4 bases between. Germline CDR1 is SQVTM and CDR2 is ANQGSEA. The CDR3 DNA reads as TGCAGCGTTGGGGACACAGATACGCAGTATTTT. The encoded protein is CSVGDTDTQYF.

This clonotype was recorded at least ten times. The chain joins TRBV6-1 to TRBJ2-7; 13 bases match TRBD2. This CDR3 is built from 15 residues. Germline CDR1 reads MNHNS; CDR2 reads SASEGT. Trimming took 6 bases from V and 4 from J; bases not matched to a gene: 6. Here the CDR3 reads CASRAGLAGAYEQYF. The DNA for the CDR3 is TGTGCCAGCAGGGCCGGACTAGCGGGAGCTTACGAGCAGTACTTC.

On this clonotype itself: A far larger clone is off by one base, so a read error is likely. The chain couples TRBV6-5 to TRBJ2-1; 7 bases are a match to TRBD2. Germline values: CDR1 MNHEY, CDR2 SVGAGI. This CDR3 has 15 residues. The CDR3 protein is CASSLRGVSYNEQLF. CDR3 bases: TGTGCCAGCAGTCTCCGGGGGGTCTCCTACAATGAGCAGCTCTTC.

This clonotype was detected ten times or more. The J gene is TRBJ2-7, the V gene TRBV11-2, with 8 bases aligning to TRBD2. Germline V gene lookup returns CDR1 SGHAT and CDR2 FQNNGV. The CDR3 totals 14 residues. V was clipped by 5 bases and J by 4 bases; unmatched bases: 7. CDR3 region: CASSLGLARYEQYF. CDR3 coding DNA: TGTGCCAGCAGCCTCGGACTAGCTCGGTACGAGCAGTACTTC.

For this clonotype: It differs at one base from a far larger clone, so likely a read error. This chain uses TRBV6-5 with TRBJ2-1; D remains ambiguous. The CDR3 runs 14 residues. Germline V gene sequence: CDR1 MNHEY, CDR2 SVGAGI. The CDR3 region has the DNA TGTGCCAGCAGTTTCGGCTCCTCCTGCAATGAGCAGTTCTTC. The encoded protein is CASSFGSSCNEQFF.

Many counts were recorded for this clonotype. Its ends do not fully match the called genes, so a read error is possible. This chain uses TRBV5-1 with TRBJ2-5; D unclear. This CDR3 is built from 12 residues. Germline CDR1 SGHRS, CDR2 YFSETQ. CDR3 DNA: TGTGCCAGCAGCTTGGCCCAAGAGACCCAGTACTTC. Its translation is CASSLAQETQYF.

Of note for this clonotype: A much larger clone is a single base away; this may be a read error. The chain is built from TRBV27 and TRBJ2-3, with 7 bases fitting TRBD1. The DNA end lines up better with TRBJ1-5; the J call may be wrong. The CDR3 totals 12 residues. The V gene's germline CDR1 is MNHEY and CDR2 SMNVEV (reference sequence). In DNA form, the CDR3 reads TGTGCCAGCAGTCGGCAGGGGGATACGCAGCATTTT. Amino acid sequence: CASSRQGDTQHF.

This clonotype was counted at least ten times. The conserved closing phenylalanine or tryptophan is absent in this CDR3, likely reflecting a read error. This chain links TRBV7-3 with TRBJ2-1; the match to TRBD2 covers 11 bases. This CDR3 has 15 amino acids. Germline V gene lookup returns CDR1 SGHTA and CDR2 FQGTGA. The chain's CDR3 is CASSITSGSFNEQFL. CDR3 nucleotide sequence: TGTGCCAGCAGCATAACTAGCGGGAGTTTCAATGAGCAGTTCCTC.

Note on this clonotype: This may be a read error, as it is one base from a much larger clone. This sequence joins TRBV12-3 or TRBV12-4 and TRBJ2-1; 9 bases fit TRBD1. CDR3 length equals 13 residues. V lost 5 bases, J lost 7 bases, and 3 bases stayed unmatched. The DNA for the CDR3 is TGTGCCAGCAGTCGGGACAGGGCAAATGAGCAGTTCTTC. Its translation is CASSRDRANEQFF.

This clonotype was observed at least ten times. The chain uses TRBV9 and TRBJ2-2, with D possibly matching TRBD1 (6 bases). Germline-derived CDR1 and CDR2 are SGDLS and YYNGEE. The CDR3 covers 14 residues. The germline V and J ends were trimmed by 0 bases and 4 bases, with 7 bases remaining between them. DNA of the CDR3: TGTGCCAGCAGCGTAGACAGGGCCACCGGGGAGCTGTTTTTT. Translation: CASSVDRATGELFF.

This clonotype was recorded many times. This rearrangement joins TRBV6-1 to TRBJ2-1, with 10 nucleotides matching TRBD1. Germline V lookup: CDR1 MNHNS, CDR2 SASEGT. Losses at the gene ends were 7 bases for V and 4 bases for J; bases not matched to a gene: 7. There are 15 residues in the CDR3. The CDR3 loop reads CASTKTGGSYNEQFF. The DNA of the CDR3 is TGTGCCAGCACCAAGACAGGGGGCTCATACAATGAGCAGTTCTTC.

With respect to this clonotype: The junction shows a germline mismatch at one end, possibly a read error. The gene calls are TRBV6-5 and TRBJ2-5; D gene ambiguous. Germline CDR1 reads MNHEY; CDR2 reads SVGAGI. This CDR3 comprises 15 residues. CDR3 sequence (DNA): TGTGCCAGCAGTTCTATCGTCACTACCGGAGAGTCCCAGTACTTC. Translated, it gives CASSSIVTTGESQYF.

This clonotype was found a few times. A much bigger clone sits one base away, suggesting this may be a read error. This chain links TRBV11-2 with TRBJ2-1, with D possibly TRBD2 on 6 matching bases. CDR1 and CDR2 (germline): SGHAT, FQNNGV. The CDR3 loop spans 14 amino acids. This chain's CDR3 is CASGSGSSYNGQFF. For the CDR3, the DNA is TGTGCCAGCGGTAGCGGAAGCTCCTACAATGGGCAGTTCTTC.

About this clonotype: Because the CDR3 is missing its conserved closing phenylalanine or tryptophan, this is likely a read error. The V gene is TRBV7-9, the J gene TRBJ1-2; D may be TRBD1 (5 bases). V was cut by 3 bases and J by 9 bases, with 14 bases left in between. The germline gives CDR1 SEHNR, CDR2 FQNEAQ (reference sequence). CDR3 length: 13 residues. The CDR3 region is CASSFSGLRSYTS. CDR3 DNA: TGTGCCAGCAGCTTTTCAGGGCTCAGGAGCTACACCTCC.

This clonotype was seen at least ten times. The chain couples TRBV25-1 to TRBJ2-1, with D possibly matching TRBD1 (6 bases). CDR3 size: 13 residues. Trimming took off 6 bases at V and 7 bases at J, with 13 bases between the two ends. From germline, CDR1 is MGHDK and CDR2 SYGVNS. CDR3 protein: CASRPQGANEQFF. Written as DNA, the CDR3 is TGTGCCAGCAGGCCACAGGGTGCGAATGAGCAGTTCTTC.

The table lists this clonotype with many counts. The chain links TRBV7-9 to TRBJ2-3; the match to TRBD2 covers 15 bases. Germline CDR1 and CDR2: SEHNR and FQNEAQ (reference sequence). CDR3 length equals 18 residues. V lost 5 bases, J lost 0 bases, and 6 bases stayed unmatched. The CDR3 loop reads CASSPRTSGRVSTDTQYF. CDR3 coding DNA: TGTGCCAGCAGCCCCCGGACTAGCGGGAGGGTAAGCACAGATACGCAGTATTTT.

Many counts were recorded for this clonotype. The chain has TRBV12-3 or TRBV12-4 and TRBJ1-2; perhaps TRBD1 as D (6 bases). Trimming shortened V by 5 bases and J by 1 base, and 14 bases separated the two germline ends. This CDR3 region has 15 residues. CDR3 sequence (DNA): TGTGCCAGCAGTCTACGGACCAGGGGTAACTATGGCTACACCTTC. As protein: CASSLRTRGNYGYTF.

This clonotype was detected many times. The chain is built from TRBV9 and TRBJ2-2, with 7 bases aligning to TRBD1. The CDR3 extends over 16 amino acids. After removal of 0 bases from V and 1 base from J, the junction contained 3 bases not matched to a gene. Germline-derived CDR1 and CDR2 are SGDLS and YYNGEE. CDR3 nucleotide sequence: TGTGCCAGCAGCGTAGAGGGACAGTGGAACACCGGGGAGCTGTTTTTT. Its protein product is CASSVEGQWNTGELFF.

In this sample, this clonotype turned up many times. This sequence joins TRBV19 and TRBJ2-1; TRBD2 might be the D (6 bases). Between the trimmed V and J ends, which lost 7 bases and 5 bases, there was a span of 15 bases. The germline V gene encodes CDR1 LNHDA and CDR2 SQIVND (reference sequence). CDR3 length: 14 residues. CDR3 sequence: CASTRGGGHNEQFF. CDR3 DNA: TGTGCCAGTACCCGTGGGGGAGGCCACAATGAGCAGTTCTTC. Complete variable domain (other parts from reference TRBV19 and TRBJ2-1): DGGITQSPKYLFRKEGQNVTLSCEQNLNHDAMYWYRQDPGQGLRLIYYSQIVNDFQKGDIAEGYSVSREKKESFPLTVTSAQKNPTAFYLCASTRGGGHNEQFFGPGTRLTVL.